This T cell receptor (beta chain) originates from a study of T cell repertoires in cytomegalovirus infection. TCRdb re-called the reads through MiXCR, storing one row per CDR3 protein. The sample contains some 170,000 distinct CDR3 sequences, about 18% of which appear only once. The CDR3 runs to 16 residues. Trimming removed 3 bases from V and 0 bases from J, with 9 bases in between. In germline, CDR1 is LNHDA, CDR2 SQIVND (reference sequence). Sequencing was performed on CD8+ T cells from PBMCs. The origin of this receptor is a human donor in good health (CMV status not recorded). Some clones in this sample may be carry-over from other donors' samples. The chain is built from TRBV19 and TRBJ2-6; D assignment may be TRBD1 or TRBD2 (5 bases each). The chain's CDR3 is CASSIKGTSGANVLTF. The CDR3 DNA sequence: TGTGCCAGTAGTATTAAAGGGACCTCTGGGGCCAACGTCCTGACTTTC.